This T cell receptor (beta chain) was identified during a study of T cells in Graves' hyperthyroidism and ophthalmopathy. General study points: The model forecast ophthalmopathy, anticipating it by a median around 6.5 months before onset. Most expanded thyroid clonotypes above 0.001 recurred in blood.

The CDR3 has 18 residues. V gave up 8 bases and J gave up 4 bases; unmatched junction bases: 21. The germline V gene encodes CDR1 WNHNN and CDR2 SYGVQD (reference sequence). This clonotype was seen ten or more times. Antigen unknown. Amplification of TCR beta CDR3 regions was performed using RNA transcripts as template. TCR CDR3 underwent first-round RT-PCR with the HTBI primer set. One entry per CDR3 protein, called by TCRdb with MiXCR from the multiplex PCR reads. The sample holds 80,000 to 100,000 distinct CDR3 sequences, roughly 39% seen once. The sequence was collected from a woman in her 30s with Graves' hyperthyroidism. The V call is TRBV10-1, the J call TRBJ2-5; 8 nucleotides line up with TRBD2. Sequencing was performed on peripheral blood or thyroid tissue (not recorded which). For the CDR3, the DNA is TGCGCCAGCCCCCTTCAAGAAGGTTGCGGGAGGAAGAGAGAGACCCAGTACTTC. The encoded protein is CASPLQEGCGRKRETQYF.